These 18 T cell receptor beta chains were all obtained from the same sample, sequenced in a study of spatial heterogeneity in lung cancer. Time point specified: blood at routine non-recurrence follow-up after resection. Tumor, nontumor lung or frozen PBMC supplied whole RNA, sequenced without sorting. TCRdb re-called the 5' RACE reads through MiXCR, storing one row per CDR3 protein. Of some 120,000 distinct CDR3 sequences detected, 9% to 15% appear once; the ten largest clones hold around a sixth. This sample comprised PBMCs, obtained at follow-up. Receptor source: a male donor with early-stage non-small cell lung cancer.

The rearrangement links TRBV5-1 to TRBJ2-5; D perhaps matches TRBD2 (5 bases). V was shortened by 3 bases and J by 0 bases, with 15 bases between the two germline ends. Germline V gives CDR1 SGHRS, CDR2 YFSETQ. The length of the CDR3 is 16 residues. CDR3 in DNA: TGCGCCAGCAGCTCCCCCACGGACTCCCACCAAGAGACCCAGTACTTC. Its translation is CASSSPTDSHQETQYF.

V usage is TRBV20-1 and J usage is TRBJ1-1; D gene uncertain. CDR1 is DFQATT and CDR2 is SNEGSKA in the germline V gene (reference sequence). V lost 5 bases to trimming and J lost 0 bases, with 10 bases between them. The CDR3 length is 13 residues. In DNA form, the CDR3 reads TGCAGTGCTTTCCCCTTAATGAACACTGAAGCTTTCTTT. It codes for CSAFPLMNTEAFF.

The table lists this clonotype with a few counts. This chain links TRBV29-1 with TRBJ2-3; 9 nucleotides match TRBD1. Germline CDR1 reads SQVTM; CDR2 reads ANQGSEA. This CDR3 is built from 12 residues. V dropped 7 bases and J dropped 10; count of bases not matched to a gene: 9. CDR3 loop: CSGGDRDTSQYF. The CDR3 DNA is TGCAGCGGGGGGGACAGGGACACGTCGCAGTATTTT.

This clonotype has a handful of counts. The chain combines TRBV20-1 with TRBJ1-2; no clear D gene. V was clipped by 0 bases and J by 2 bases, with 4 bases between them. The length of the CDR3 is 12 residues. Germline V gene data show CDR1 as DFQATT and CDR2 as SNEGSKA (reference sequence). The CDR3 protein is CSAREGNYGYTF. CDR3 sequence (DNA): TGCAGTGCTAGAGAGGGAAACTATGGCTACACCTTC.

This clonotype has at least ten counts. The J gene is TRBJ2-4, the V gene TRBV7-2, with 9 bases identical to TRBD1. V dropped 3 bases and J dropped 0; count of bases not matched to a gene: 6. The CDR3 runs to 17 residues. From germline, CDR1 is SGHTA and CDR2 FQGNSA. In nucleotides, the CDR3 is TGTGCCAGCAGCTTGTACGGGACAGGGCTAGCCAAAAACATTCAGTACTTC. Amino acids: CASSLYGTGLAKNIQYF.

Only a few counts were recorded for this clonotype. The V and J genes are TRBV20-1 and TRBJ2-7, with 7 bases lining up with TRBD2. V lost 4 bases, J lost 0 bases, and 9 bases stayed unmatched. The CDR3 extends over 15 amino acids. The germline CDR1 and CDR2 sequences are DFQATT and SNEGSKA (reference sequence). DNA of the CDR3: TGCAGTGCTACGAACCCTGGGAGGGGCTCCTACGAGCAGTACTTC. As protein: CSATNPGRGSYEQYF.

This clonotype was seen only a few times. The chain has TRBV18 and TRBJ2-7; D may be TRBD1 (5 bases). The CDR3 length is 17 residues. V lost 6 bases to trimming and J lost 4 bases, with 25 bases between them. Per germline, CDR1 KGHSH and CDR2 LQKENI. CDR3 sequence reads: CASSYRRQSALRYEQYF. In nucleotides, the CDR3 is TGTGCCAGCTCCTACCGACGACAGAGTGCTTTGAGGTACGAGCAGTACTTC.

The chain is built from TRBV5-1 and TRBJ2-6; D may be TRBD1 (7 bases). V was cut by 1 base and J by 2 bases, with 16 bases left in between. CDR1 is SGHRS, CDR2 YFSETQ, per germline. The CDR3 contains 18 residues. In DNA, the CDR3 is TGCGCCAGCAGCTTGCCCGGCGGGACAGTAGCTGGGGCCAACGTCCTGACTTTC. It is translated as CASSLPGGTVAGANVLTF.

The V and J genes are TRBV20-1 and TRBJ2-7; no firm D call. The CDR3 length is 13 residues. The germline V gene has CDR1 DFQATT and CDR2 SNEGSKA (reference sequence). Trimming cost V 2 bases and J 5 bases, with 13 bases left between them. The CDR3 DNA is TGCAGTGCTAGACTGAACCATTGGGACGAGCAGTACTTC. It codes for CSARLNHWDEQYF.

The table lists this clonotype with a few counts. The rearrangement joins TRBV20-1 to TRBJ1-4; 9 bases fit TRBD1. V lost 3 bases and J lost 6; bases outside the gene matches: 8. Germline CDR1 and CDR2: DFQATT and SNEGSKA (reference sequence). The length of the CDR3 is 15 residues. The CDR3 nucleotides read TGCAGTGCTAGCCCTACAGGGGGCGGGGATGAAAAACTGTTTTTT. Translated, it gives CSASPTGGGDEKLFF.

This clonotype was observed a handful of times. The J gene is TRBJ2-7, the V gene TRBV5-4; 8 bases agree with TRBD1. V dropped 4 bases and J dropped 5; count of bases not matched to a gene: 11. The CDR3 length is 15 residues. Germline values: CDR1 SGHNT, CDR2 YYREEE (reference sequence). CDR3 sequence reads: CASSLPGQASNEQYF. The CDR3 DNA reads as TGTGCCAGCAGCCTTCCGGGACAGGCCTCAAACGAGCAGTACTTC.

This clonotype has more than one count but fewer than ten. The chain is built from TRBV5-1 and TRBJ2-4, with 7 bases lining up with TRBD1. V trimming: 4 bases; J trimming: 4 bases; junction bases outside the gene matches: 8. The CDR3 sequence is 15 residues long. Looked up from germline, CDR1 is SGHRS and CDR2 is YFSETQ. The CDR3 DNA reads as TGCGCCAGCAGCCCCAGGGACAGCCAGAAAAACATTCAGTACTTC. Residues: CASSPRDSQKNIQYF.

This chain joins TRBV20-1 and TRBJ2-5; 11 positions match TRBD2. The V and J ends lost 0 bases and 2 bases, in that order; junction bases with no gene match: 5. Germline lookup yields CDR1 DFQATT and CDR2 SNEGSKA (reference sequence). This CDR3 has 16 amino acids. CDR3 sequence reads: CSARELAGVIQETQYF. CDR3 sequence (DNA): TGCAGTGCTAGAGAACTAGCGGGGGTGATACAAGAGACCCAGTACTTC.

V gene TRBV4-2 combines with J gene TRBJ2-1, with D unresolved. The CDR3 runs to 15 residues. Germline CDR1 is LGHNA and CDR2 is YNFKEQ. The V end was cut by 1 base, the J end by 8 bases, with 15 bases between. CDR3 sequence: CASSQAGPTVDEQFF. The DNA of the CDR3 is TGTGCCAGCAGCCAAGCGGGTCCTACGGTCGATGAGCAGTTCTTC.

In its sample, this clonotype was seen a few times. The gene calls are TRBV11-3 and TRBJ2-3, with 8 nucleotides matching TRBD1. The V gene's germline CDR1 is SGHNT and CDR2 YENEEA. The CDR3 contains 18 residues. Unmatched junction bases numbered 14, after V lost 4 bases and J lost 2 bases. CDR3 DNA: TGTGCCAGCAGCTCAACTTGGACAGGGCCGGGGACCACAGATACGCAGTATTTT. It translates to CASSSTWTGPGTTDTQYF.

The CDR3 DNA follows: TGTGCCAGCAGCCCATCCGGGACAGGGAACACTGAAGCTTTCTTT. This sequence encodes CASSPSGTGNTEAFF. V gene TRBV3-1 combines with J gene TRBJ1-1; TRBD1 matches 8 bases. Unmatched junction bases numbered 5, after V lost 4 bases and J lost 1 base. The CDR3 contains 15 residues. The germline CDR1 and CDR2 sequences are LGHDT and YNNKEL (reference sequence).

This clonotype was detected once. This chain uses TRBV18 with TRBJ2-7, with D unclear. CDR3 length: 16 residues. The V end was cut by 2 bases, the J end by 3 bases, with 17 bases between. The germline gives CDR1 KGHSH, CDR2 LQKENI. The CDR3: CASSPYLTWVDYEQYF. The CDR3 DNA is TGTGCCAGCTCACCATACCTGACATGGGTGGACTACGAGCAGTACTTC.

The rearrangement uses TRBV5-5 and TRBJ1-2, with TRBD1 matching 8 bases. Trimming at V came to 4 bases and at J to 1 base, leaving 9 bases not matched to a gene. Germline V gene data show CDR1 as SGHKS and CDR2 as YYEKEE (reference sequence). The CDR3 is made up of 16 amino acids. CDR3 in amino acids: CASSLSTGEVNYGYTF. DNA of the CDR3: TGTGCCAGCAGCCTGTCGACAGGGGAGGTTAACTATGGCTACACCTTC.